The TCR beta chain under discussion was sequenced for a study of shared clonotypes between healthy human individuals. CD4+ cell separation produced CD45RA+ naive and CD45RA-negative memory subsets. TCRdb's table, derived via immunoSEQ multiplex PCR, lists solely in-frame clones and lacks some. This sample has more than 2 million clones, with nearly 97% found just once. The TCR was taken from a man aged 18 to 29 in good health. The sequencing input was naive CD4+ T cells sorted from blood. Subset described: CD45RA+ positively selected.

The DNA of the CDR3 is TGTGCCAGCAGCCAGGGACAGAAAGAGACCCAGTACTTC. Protein product: CASSQGQKETQYF. J is TRBJ2-5 and V is TRBV14; 7 bases are a match to TRBD1. Germline CDR1 is SGHDN and CDR2 is FVKESK. V trimming: 3 bases; J trimming: 3 bases; junction bases outside the gene matches: 1. The CDR3 extends over 13 amino acids.